A selection of T cell receptor beta chains follows, all from one sample in a study of T cells in Graves' hyperthyroidism and ophthalmopathy. One entry per CDR3 protein results from TCRdb running MiXCR on the multiplex PCR reads. The sample consists of 300,000 to 400,000 distinct CDR3 sequences, 15% to 20% of them appearing once. Sequences were obtained from blood. The receptors originated from a woman aged 45-60 years with Graves' hyperthyroidism. CDR3s include the opening cysteine and the closing phenylalanine or tryptophan. The order of the fields is D gene, V gene, clone size, J gene, CDR3 DNA, CDR3 protein. The D gene is left open where the match is weak. Where a row states a size, it is once, few, many or the class of an expanded clone; other rows omit it.

-	TRBV7-2	-	TRBJ2-2	TGTGCCAGCAACCCCAACAGCATCACCGGGGAGCTGTTTTTT	CASNPNSITGELFF
TRBD1	TRBV20-1	-	TRBJ1-5	TGCAGTGCGAAGGGGGCAAGCAATCAGCCCCAGCATTTT	CSAKGASNQPQHF
TRBD2	TRBV20-1	-	TRBJ2-1	TGCAGTGCCGAGACTAGCGGCGGGTTGAATGAGCAGTTCTTC	CSAETSGGLNEQFF
TRBD2	TRBV12-3/TRBV12-4	many	TRBJ2-1	TGTGCCAGCAGTTTTAACACACGGACTAGGAAGCCAGACAATGAGCAGTTCTTC	CASSFNTRTRKPDNEQFF
-	TRBV3-1	few	TRBJ2-7	TGTGCCAGCAGCCAAGGTTACAGCTACGAGCAGTACTTC	CASSQGYSYEQYF
-	TRBV9	few	TRBJ2-3	TGTGCCAGCAGCGTAGACTGGACTAGCACAGATACGCAGTATTTT	CASSVDWTSTDTQYF
-	TRBV14	few	TRBJ1-1	TGTGCCAGCAGCCATAAGGGCGGGAACACTGAAGCTTTCTTT	CASSHKGGNTEAFF
TRBD1	TRBV6-1	many	TRBJ1-2	TGTGCCAGCAGTGGGACAGGGCTCTATGGCTACACCTTC	CASSGTGLYGYTF
TRBD1	TRBV27	-	TRBJ1-2	TGTGCCAGCAGACTCCACCGGGACAGCTATGGCTACACCTTC	CASRLHRDSYGYTF
-	TRBV19	few	TRBJ2-1	TGTGCCAGTATTGACAGGTACAATGAGCAGTTCTTC	CASIDRYNEQFF
-	TRBV6-5	-	TRBJ2-2	TGTGCCAGCAGTTACGGAAACCCGCGCACCGGGGAGCTGTTTTTT	CASSYGNPRTGELFF
TRBD1	TRBV5-1	-	TRBJ2-5	TGCGCCAGCAGCTCCGGGACAGGGCACCAGTACTTC	CASSSGTGHQYF
-	TRBV4-1	-	TRBJ2-7	TGCGCCAGCAGCCAAGGGGGGGTTGAGCAGTACTTC	CASSQGGVEQYF
-	TRBV13	few	TRBJ2-3	TGTGCCAGCAGCTTAGGCCGCGCCTCAGATACGCAGTATTTT	CASSLGRASDTQYF
TRBD2	TRBV29-1	few	TRBJ2-7	TGCAGCGCGAGAGGGGCGGGAGGGCCGCTCGAGCAGTACTTC	CSARGAGGPLEQYF
TRBD1	TRBV4-1	few	TRBJ1-4	TGCGCCAGCAGCCAAGGGGGACAGGGGTTTCTCGAAAAACTGTTTTTT	CASSQGGQGFLEKLFF
TRBD1	TRBV6-1	many	TRBJ1-1	TGTGCCAGCAGTGGACAGACAGGGTTGAACACTGAAGCTTTCTTT	CASSGQTGLNTEAFF
TRBD1	TRBV30	-	TRBJ1-2	TGTGCCTGGAGTGCACAGGGGGGGAACTATGGCTACACCTTC	CAWSAQGGNYGYTF
-	TRBV5-1	many	TRBJ2-4	TGCGCCAGCAGCTTGGATGGGGCGGGACAAAACATTCAGTACTTC	CASSLDGAGQNIQYF
-	TRBV3-1	few	TRBJ1-5	TGTGCCAGCAGCCAAGGTTACGGGGGACAATATCAGCCCCGGCATTTT	CASSQGYGGQYQPRHF
-	TRBV12-3/TRBV12-4	many	TRBJ2-5	TGTGCCAGCAGTCCCGGCCGGGTCAAGAATGGGAGAGAGACCCAGTACTTC	CASSPGRVKNGRETQYF
TRBD2	TRBV10-3	-	TRBJ2-1	TGTGCCATCAGTGAAAGACTTAGCGGGGGGGCCGAAACGAATGAGCAGTTCTTC	CAISERLSGGAETNEQFF
-	TRBV28	-	TRBJ1-6	TGTGCCAGCACCGAAGGGGCACCCCTCCACTTT	CASTEGAPLHF
TRBD2	TRBV2	many	TRBJ2-1	TGTGCCAGCAGTCGGACTAGCGGGAGTTCCCATGAGCAGTTCTTC	CASSRTSGSSHEQFF
TRBD2	TRBV6-1	few	TRBJ2-7	TGTGCCAGCAGGGACCTAGCGGGAGGTTCCTACGAGCAGTACTTC	CASRDLAGGSYEQYF
TRBD1	TRBV24-1	few	TRBJ1-5	TGTGCCACCAGCCAACAGGGGGATCAGCCCCAGCATTTT	CATSQQGDQPQHF
-	TRBV9	few	TRBJ1-4	TGTGCCAGCAGCGGGGAAGGGAAGGAAGAAAAACTGTTTTTT	CASSGEGKEEKLFF
TRBD2	TRBV7-9	many	TRBJ2-1	TGTGCCAGCAGCTCATCGAGCGGGGGGGCCGCCTACAATGAGCAGTTCTTC	CASSSSSGGAAYNEQFF
-	TRBV3-1	many	TRBJ2-5	TGTGCCAGCAGCTCCTGGGCAGGGAACCAAGAGACCCAGTACTTC	CASSSWAGNQETQYF
TRBD2	TRBV27	many	TRBJ2-5	TGTGCCAGCAGTACCCGACTAGCGGGTGTGGAGACCCAGTACTTC	CASSTRLAGVETQYF
-	TRBV12-3/TRBV12-4	many	TRBJ1-5	TGTGCCAGCAGTTTCGGGGGCAGTCAGCCCCAGCATTTT	CASSFGGSQPQHF
-	TRBV28	many	TRBJ1-2	TGTGCCAGCAGTTCCCCTGTTGAGCCTAACTATGGCTACACCTTC	CASSSPVEPNYGYTF
-	TRBV7-9	-	TRBJ2-1	TGTGCCAGCAGTTCCACAGGGTTCGATGAGCAGTTCTTC	CASSSTGFDEQFF
TRBD2	TRBV3-1	many	TRBJ2-1	TGTGCCAGCAGCCAACAGAGCGGGGTAGATTACAATGAGCAGTTCTTC	CASSQQSGVDYNEQFF
-	TRBV20-1	few	TRBJ2-5	TGCAGTGTAATATCTAACAGTGTAGAGACCCAGTACTTC	CSVISNSVETQYF
TRBD1	TRBV9	many	TRBJ1-2	TGTGCCAGCAGCAGGGACAGGGCGAAGAATGGCTACACCTTC	CASSRDRAKNGYTF
TRBD2	TRBV9	-	TRBJ2-7	TGTGCCAGCAACCCCTTCGGGACTAGCAACCCCTACGAGCAGTACTTC	CASNPFGTSNPYEQYF
-	TRBV30	many	TRBJ2-3	TGTGCCTGGAGTGCCGGAGGGGGTAGCACAGATACGCAGTATTTT	CAWSAGGGSTDTQYF
-	TRBV3-1	few	TRBJ1-3	TGTGCCAGCAGCCAGAATGACGCAAACACCATATATTTT	CASSQNDANTIYF
-	TRBV5-1	few	TRBJ2-5	TGCGCCAGCAGCTTGGCTTTACAGGGTGCTTACCAAGAGACCCAGTACTTC	CASSLALQGAYQETQYF
-	TRBV29-1	-	TRBJ2-7	TGCAGCGTTGAGGTGAATTACGAGCAGTACTTC	CSVEVNYEQYF